Described below is a single T cell receptor (beta chain) sequence and its context. CDR1 and CDR2 from the germline V gene are LNHDA and SQIVND (reference sequence). This CDR3 has 14 amino acids. The germline V and J ends were trimmed by 5 bases and 6 bases, with 14 bases remaining between them. Libraries were prepared by immunoSEQ multiplex PCR; TCRdb keeps only in-frame clonotypes and omits some of them. The profile shows roughly 330,000 clones, approximately 87% of them singletons. The data stem from a study of blood T cell repertoires in COVID-19. The rearrangement uses TRBV19 and TRBJ2-1, with D possibly TRBD2 on 7 matching bases. Sample: PBMCs or T cells enriched from blood (not recorded which). This receptor was taken from a woman aged 25 to 45 who had recovered from COVID-19. The CDR3 here is CASSSRGGSNEQFF. In DNA, the CDR3 is TGTGCCAGTAGTTCTAGGGGGGGCAGCAATGAGCAGTTCTTC.